Below, 11 T cell receptor beta chains from the same sample are listed, as sequenced in a study of blood T cell repertoires in COVID-19. Profiling relied on immunoSEQ multiplex PCR, and the TCRdb table lists in-frame clones only, not all of them. The sample yields roughly 230,000 clones, 85% seen once. The specimen was peripheral blood. The receptor set was obtained from a man in his fifties with COVID-19, enrolled during active disease.

J is TRBJ2-1 and V is TRBV18; possible D gene TRBD1, 5 bases. Germline-derived CDR1 and CDR2 are KGHSH and LQKENI. V lost 2 bases and J 13 bases, leaving 9 bases between the germline ends. The CDR3 is 11 residues long. CDR3 region: CASSPSGPQFF. CDR3 bases: TGTGCCAGCTCACCATCAGGGCCCCAGTTCTTC.

This CDR3 is CASSQDRGRQGGTEAFF. The CDR3 region has the DNA TGCGCCAGCAGCCAAGATAGGGGGCGACAGGGGGGCACTGAAGCTTTCTTT. The chain couples TRBV4-3 to TRBJ1-1; 9 nucleotides line up with TRBD1. The CDR3 runs to 17 residues. The germline V gene encodes CDR1 LGHNA and CDR2 YSLEER. The V and J ends lost 0 bases and 4 bases, in that order; junction bases with no gene match: 9.

This sequence joins TRBV24-1 and TRBJ2-2; 14 bases map to TRBD2. CDR3 length: 19 residues. Germline CDR1 is KGHDR and CDR2 is SFDVKD. With V trimmed by 3 bases and J by 5 bases, 10 bases remained unmatched. CDR3 in DNA: TGTGCCACCAGTGATACCGGGACTAGCGGGGGCCTTAGGACCGGGGAGCTGTTTTTT. Its translation is CATSDTGTSGGLRTGELFF.

The rearrangement joins TRBV7-8 to TRBJ1-5, with D possibly being TRBD1 (5 bases). Germline V gene data show CDR1 as SGHVS and CDR2 as FQNEAQ. Deletions cut 10 bases from V and 0 bases from J, with 10 bases between. The CDR3 has 13 amino acids. The CDR3 bases are TGTGCCACCCGACAGAATAGCAATCAGCCCCAGCATTTT. Translating it yields CATRQNSNQPQHF.

There are a few counts of this clone. This chain joins TRBV27 and TRBJ1-2, with D possibly TRBD1 on 6 matching bases. The germline gives CDR1 MNHEY, CDR2 SMNVEV (reference sequence). CDR3 length: 15 amino acids. V was clipped by 11 bases and J by 4 bases, with 23 bases between them. The DNA of the CDR3 is TGTGCCTTGTCCTTCGGGGCAGGGGTATTCTATGGCTACACCTTC. Protein sequence: CALSFGAGVFYGYTF.

The sample holds one count of this clone. V usage is TRBV6-6 and J usage is TRBJ2-1; 7 nucleotides agree with TRBD2. In germline, CDR1 is MNHNY, CDR2 SVGAGI (reference sequence). The CDR3 sequence is 15 residues long. Trimming took 6 bases from V and 0 from J; bases not matched to a gene: 5. DNA for the CDR3: TGTGCCAGCAGAGAAGGGACTAACTCCTACAATGAGCAGTTCTTC. Encoded protein: CASREGTNSYNEQFF.

V gene TRBV5-1 combines with J gene TRBJ2-1, with 9 bases lining up with TRBD2. V was pared by 0 bases and J by 7 bases, with 5 bases of the junction left unmatched. This CDR3 is 15 amino acids long. Germline V lookup: CDR1 SGHRS, CDR2 YFSETQ. The DNA of the CDR3 is TGCGCCAGCAGCTTGGATAGCGGGGGTCGGAATGAGCAGTTCTTC. Amino acid sequence: CASSLDSGGRNEQFF. Full variable domain (rest looked up from reference TRBV5-1 and TRBJ2-1): KAGVTQTPRYLIKTRGQQVTLSCSPISGHRSVSWYQQTPGQGLQFLFEYFSETQRNKGNFPGRFSGRQFSNSRSEMNVSTLELGDSALYLCASSLDSGGRNEQFFGPGTRLTVL.

The chain recombines TRBV11-1 with TRBJ1-1; 7 bases are shared with TRBD1. With 6 bases clipped from V and 4 bases from J, the junction kept 5 bases outside the gene matches. Germline CDR1 reads SGHAT; CDR2 reads FQDESV (reference sequence). The CDR3 is 13 amino acids. In nucleotides, the CDR3 is TGTGCCAGCAGGATTCAGGGGGGCACTGAAGCTTTCTTT. This codes for CASRIQGGTEAFF.

This chain links TRBV7-2 with TRBJ2-5; 11 bases line up with TRBD1. CDR3 length: 15 amino acids. Germline V gene lookup returns CDR1 SGHTA and CDR2 FQGNSA. The V gene end was trimmed by 7 bases and the J gene end by 4 bases; junction bases not matched to a gene: 8. The CDR3 region is CASNPGTGGAETQYF. CDR3 DNA: TGTGCCAGCAATCCCGGGACAGGGGGGGCAGAGACCCAGTACTTC.

The rearrangement links TRBV5-1 to TRBJ1-2; 8 bases fit TRBD1. CDR1 and CDR2 from the germline V gene are SGHRS and YFSETQ. The CDR3 runs to 14 residues. V was pared by 1 base and J by 6 bases, with 5 bases of the junction left unmatched. The CDR3 region is CASSLSGTGNGYTF. CDR3 DNA: TGCGCCAGCAGCTTGTCCGGGACAGGTAATGGCTACACCTTC.

This chain links TRBV27 with TRBJ1-5; D uncertain. This CDR3 comprises 12 residues. The germline V gene encodes CDR1 MNHEY and CDR2 SMNVEV (reference sequence). Trimming stripped 6 bases from V and 2 bases from J, with 5 bases between. The CDR3: CASREGNQPQHF. In nucleotides, the CDR3 is TGTGCCAGCAGGGAGGGCAATCAGCCCCAGCATTTT.